A single sample is the source of the 8 T cell receptor beta chains below, sequenced in a study of CD8 T cells in Susac syndrome. With random hexamers, reverse transcription was performed on about 0.5 to 1 ug of RNA. TCRdb independently ran MiXCR on the immunoSEQ multiplex PCR reads; one entry per CDR3 protein. The repertoire has about 52,000 distinct CDR3 sequences, 93% of them found once; the top ten carry 0.45% to 0.65%. Sequences were obtained from CD8+ T cells from PBMCs. The receptors originated from a human donor with multiple sclerosis.

This chain joins TRBV19 and TRBJ1-2; maybe TRBD1 (5 bases). There are 12 residues in the CDR3. Germline values: CDR1 LNHDA, CDR2 SQIVND (reference sequence). Deletions cut 6 bases from V and 9 bases from J, with 14 bases between. The CDR3 sequence is CASSWDGARYTF. Here the CDR3 DNA reads TGTGCCAGTAGCTGGGACGGCGCCCGCTACACCTTC.

The chain links TRBV28 to TRBJ1-2, with a tentative D call TRBD1 (5 bases). The CDR3 has 15 residues. The V gene lost 4 bases and the J gene lost 3 bases, with 15 bases spanning the gap. CDR1 is MDHEN and CDR2 is SYDVKM in the germline V gene. The DNA for the CDR3 is TGTGCCAGCAGTTGGGATCAAGGGGCATACTATGGCTACACCTTC. This codes for CASSWDQGAYYGYTF.

The chain uses TRBV13 and TRBJ2-7; D perhaps matches TRBD1 (7 bases). The germline V and J ends were trimmed by 5 bases and 3 bases, with 20 bases remaining between them. Per the germline V gene, CDR1 is PRHDT and CDR2 is FYEKMQ (reference sequence). This CDR3 has 16 residues. The CDR3 sequence is CASSGRDSSSHYEQYF. The CDR3 bases are TGTGCCAGCAGCGGGCGGGACAGTAGCTCCCACTACGAGCAGTACTTC.

The chain uses TRBV29-1 and TRBJ2-5; D may be TRBD2 (6 bases). This CDR3 is 11 amino acids long. Germline values: CDR1 SQVTM, CDR2 ANQGSEA. V was shortened by 6 bases and J by 5 bases, with 10 bases between the two germline ends. The CDR3 sequence: CSVRGSETQYF. In DNA, the CDR3 is TGCAGCGTGCGGGGTTCGGAGACCCAGTACTTC.

The chain recombines TRBV18 with TRBJ1-6; D is perhaps TRBD1 (5 bases). The V end was cut by 4 bases, the J end by 7 bases, with 20 bases between. Germline-derived CDR1 and CDR2 are KGHSH and LQKENI. The CDR3 spans 17 residues. The CDR3 bases are TGTGCCAGCTCACTCGTTCGGGACGCCCAAGGGAATTCACCCCTCCACTTT. As protein: CASSLVRDAQGNSPLHF.

The chain has TRBV5-1 and TRBJ2-2; D gene uncertain. Germline lookup yields CDR1 SGHRS and CDR2 YFSETQ. The ends were cut back, 2 bases at V and 4 bases at J, with 18 bases in the middle. CDR3 size: 17 residues. The CDR3 DNA follows: TGCGCCAGCAGCTTCCGCCCCCCTTTAGATTTCACCGGGGAGCTGTTTTTT. This encodes CASSFRPPLDFTGELFF.

The chain recombines TRBV29-1 with TRBJ1-1; 8 nucleotides align to TRBD1. J lost 6 bases, V lost 2 bases, and 2 bases had no gene match. In germline, CDR1 is SQVTM, CDR2 ANQGSEA. This CDR3 is built from 12 residues. The chain's CDR3 is CSVEQGASEAFF. The CDR3 coding sequence is TGCAGCGTTGAACAGGGGGCTTCTGAAGCTTTCTTT.

The V and J genes are TRBV11-3 and TRBJ2-1, with 7 bases lining up with TRBD2. From germline, CDR1 is SGHNT and CDR2 YENEEA. The J segment lost 13 bases and the V segment lost 3 bases, leaving 6 bases of the junction unmatched. The CDR3 spans 12 residues. CDR3 region: CASSFIGLVQFF. CDR3 nucleotides: TGTGCCAGCAGCTTTATCGGACTAGTTCAGTTCTTC.